The sequence of this T cell receptor beta chain was determined in a study of T cells in Graves' hyperthyroidism and ophthalmopathy. Researchers took RNA transcripts and amplified the TCR beta CDR3 regions from them. First-round RT-PCR with HTBI primers amplified the TCR CDR3 region. TCRdb fed the multiplex PCR reads into MiXCR, producing one record per CDR3 protein. The sample includes fewer than 55,000 distinct CDR3 sequences, approximately 53% of them seen just once. The V and J ends lost 5 bases and 3 bases respectively, with 20 bases between them. The CDR3 sequence is 15 residues long. Germline CDR1 and CDR2: DFQATT and SNEGSKA (reference sequence). General study results and limits: The model made its ophthalmopathy prediction, and onset followed a median about 6 months later.

About this clonotype: Its antigen is unidentified.

The clonotype originates from a man between 18 and 29 years old with Graves' hyperthyroidism. V and J are TRBV20-1 and TRBJ2-7; D is perhaps TRBD1 (5 bases). Sequenced input: peripheral blood or thyroid tissue (not recorded which). CDR3 nucleotide sequence: TGCAGTGCTGAAGGGGATTCCCCGGTGGGCTACGAGCAGTACTTC. This gives the protein CSAEGDSPVGYEQYF.